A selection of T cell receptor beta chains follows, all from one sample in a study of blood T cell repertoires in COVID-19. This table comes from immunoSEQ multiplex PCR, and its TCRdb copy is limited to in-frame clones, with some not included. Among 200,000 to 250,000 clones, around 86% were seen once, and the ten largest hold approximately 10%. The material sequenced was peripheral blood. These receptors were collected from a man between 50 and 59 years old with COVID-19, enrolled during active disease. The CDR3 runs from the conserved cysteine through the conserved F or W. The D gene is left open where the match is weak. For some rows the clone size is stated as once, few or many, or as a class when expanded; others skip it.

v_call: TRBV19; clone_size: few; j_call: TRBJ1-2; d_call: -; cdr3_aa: CASSIRNRVGISYGYTF; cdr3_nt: TGTGCCAGCTCCATAAGGAACAGGGTCGGCATTTCATATGGCTACACCTTC
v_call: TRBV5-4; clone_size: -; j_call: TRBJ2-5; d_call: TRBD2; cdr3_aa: CASRGTSVETQYF; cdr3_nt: TGTGCCAGCAGGGGGACTAGCGTTGAGACCCAGTACTTC
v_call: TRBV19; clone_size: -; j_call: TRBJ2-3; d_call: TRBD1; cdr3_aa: CASSIQGARTQYF; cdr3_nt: TGTGCCAGTAGTATCCAGGGGGCGCGTACGCAGTATTTT
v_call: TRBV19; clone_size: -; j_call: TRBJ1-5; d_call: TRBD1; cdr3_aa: CASTRGLGNQPQHF; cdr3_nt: TGTGCCAGTACCAGGGGGCTTGGCAATCAGCCCCAGCATTTT
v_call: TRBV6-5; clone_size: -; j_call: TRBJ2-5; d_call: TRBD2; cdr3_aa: CASTTSGRETQYF; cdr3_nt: TGTGCCAGCACTACTAGCGGGAGAGAGACCCAGTACTTC
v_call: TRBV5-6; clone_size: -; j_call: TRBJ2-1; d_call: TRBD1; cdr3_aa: CASSPDRGSSYNEQFF; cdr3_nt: TGTGCCAGCAGCCCAGACAGGGGGAGCTCCTACAATGAGCAGTTCTTC
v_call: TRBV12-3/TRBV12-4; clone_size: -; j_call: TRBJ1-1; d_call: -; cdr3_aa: CASRDRREAFF; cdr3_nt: TGTGCCAGCAGAGACAGGAGAGAAGCTTTCTTT
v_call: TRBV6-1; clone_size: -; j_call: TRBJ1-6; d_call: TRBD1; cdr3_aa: CASSETGWTSSYNSPLHF; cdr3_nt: TGTGCCAGCAGTGAGACAGGGTGGACCAGCTCCTATAATTCACCCCTCCACTTT
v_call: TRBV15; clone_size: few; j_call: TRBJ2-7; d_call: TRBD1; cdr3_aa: CATSSQKTTGGLYDEQYF; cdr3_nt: TGTGCCACCAGCAGCCAAAAAACTACAGGGGGACTTTACGACGAGCAGTACTTC
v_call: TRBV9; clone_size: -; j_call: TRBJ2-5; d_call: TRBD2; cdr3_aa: CASSVGGLAGVETQYF; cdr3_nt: TGTGCCAGCAGCGTAGGGGGGCTAGCGGGAGTAGAGACCCAGTACTTC
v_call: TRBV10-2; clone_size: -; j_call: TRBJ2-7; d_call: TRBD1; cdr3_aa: CASTGTGKRLEQYF; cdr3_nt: TGCGCCAGCACGGGGACAGGGAAGAGACTCGAGCAGTACTTC
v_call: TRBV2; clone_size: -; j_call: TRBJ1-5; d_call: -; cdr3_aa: CASSVGLGNQPQHF; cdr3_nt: TGTGCCAGCAGTGTGGGGCTTGGCAATCAGCCCCAGCATTTT
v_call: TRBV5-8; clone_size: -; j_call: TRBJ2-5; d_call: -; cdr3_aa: CASSLPGAETQYF; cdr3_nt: TGTGCCAGCAGCTTGCCAGGGGCAGAGACCCAGTACTTC
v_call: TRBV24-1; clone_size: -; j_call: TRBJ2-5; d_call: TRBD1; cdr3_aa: CATSDRGTGGRETQYF; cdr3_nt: TGTGCCACCAGTGATCGCGGGACAGGGGGCCGAGAGACCCAGTACTTC
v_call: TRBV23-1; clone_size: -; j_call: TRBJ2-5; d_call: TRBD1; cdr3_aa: CASSHWTGGWETQYF; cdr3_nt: TGCGCCAGCAGTCATTGGACAGGGGGCTGGGAGACCCAGTACTTC
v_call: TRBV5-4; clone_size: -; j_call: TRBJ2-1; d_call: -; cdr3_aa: CASSLKSGSYNEQFF; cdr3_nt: TGTGCCAGCAGCTTGAAGTCGGGCTCCTACAATGAGCAGTTCTTC
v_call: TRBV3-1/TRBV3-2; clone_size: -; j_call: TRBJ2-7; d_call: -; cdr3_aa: CASSQVRALSSYEQYF; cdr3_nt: TGTGCCAGCAGCCAGGTACGAGCCCTAAGCTCCTACGAGCAGTACTTC
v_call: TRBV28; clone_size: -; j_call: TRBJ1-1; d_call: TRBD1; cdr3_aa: CASSLLGQGQVTEAFF; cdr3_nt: TGTGCCAGCAGTTTATTGGGACAGGGGCAGGTCACTGAAGCTTTCTTT
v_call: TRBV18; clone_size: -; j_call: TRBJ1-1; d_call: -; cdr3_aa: CASSPQADTEAFF; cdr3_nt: TGTGCCAGCTCACCCCAAGCGGACACTGAAGCTTTCTTT
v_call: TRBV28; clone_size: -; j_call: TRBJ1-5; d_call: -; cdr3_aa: CASRTGAGNQPQHF; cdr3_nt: TGTGCCAGCAGGACAGGTGCTGGCAATCAGCCCCAGCATTTT
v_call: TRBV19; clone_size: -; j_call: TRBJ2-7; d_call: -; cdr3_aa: CASSIGSGSGYEQYF; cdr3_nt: TGTGCCAGTAGTATTGGGTCAGGGTCCGGGTACGAGCAGTACTTC
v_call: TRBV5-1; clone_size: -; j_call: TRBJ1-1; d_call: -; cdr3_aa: CASSSTPLVNTEAFF; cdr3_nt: TGCGCCAGCAGCAGCACCCCCCTCGTAAACACTGAAGCTTTCTTT
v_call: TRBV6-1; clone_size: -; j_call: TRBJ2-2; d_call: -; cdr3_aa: CASSEFFYRVTNTGELFF; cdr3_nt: TGTGCCAGCAGTGAATTTTTTTACAGGGTAACGAACACCGGGGAGCTGTTTTTT
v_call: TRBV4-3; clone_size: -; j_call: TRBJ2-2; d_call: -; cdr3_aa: CASSQGTHGELFF; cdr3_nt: TGCGCCAGCAGCCAAGGGACACACGGGGAGCTGTTTTTT
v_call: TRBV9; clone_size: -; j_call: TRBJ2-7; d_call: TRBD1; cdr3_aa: CASSVATGTGASSYEQYF; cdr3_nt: TGTGCCAGCAGCGTAGCCACCGGGACAGGGGCGAGCTCCTACGAGCAGTACTTC
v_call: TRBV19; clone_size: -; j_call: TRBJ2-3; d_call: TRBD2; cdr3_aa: CASSAFLAGGTDTQYF; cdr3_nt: TGTGCCAGTTCCGCATTCCTAGCGGGAGGCACAGATACGCAGTATTTT
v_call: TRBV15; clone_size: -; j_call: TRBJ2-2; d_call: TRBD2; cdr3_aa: CATSRDVPAGGTNTGELFF; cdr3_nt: TGTGCCACCAGCAGAGATGTTCCAGCGGGGGGGACGAACACCGGGGAGCTGTTTTTT
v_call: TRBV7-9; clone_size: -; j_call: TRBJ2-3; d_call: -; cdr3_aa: CASSLVPDTQYF; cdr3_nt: TGTGCCAGCAGCTTAGTTCCGGATACGCAGTATTTT
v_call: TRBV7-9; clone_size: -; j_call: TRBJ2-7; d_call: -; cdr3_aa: CASSSAGIYEQYF; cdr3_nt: TGTGCCAGCAGCTCGGCGGGGATCTACGAGCAGTACTTC